This T cell receptor beta chain appears in the sequencing data of a study of blood T cell repertoires in COVID-19. In the study overall: COVID-19 samples, acute and convalescent, were from the United States, Italy and Spain. From T cells, B-cell-depleted T cells, or PBMCs came the material, which was cDNA or gDNA.

The V and J ends lost 6 bases and 2 bases, in that order; junction bases with no gene match: 6. CDR1 SQVTM and CDR2 ANQGSEA come from the germline V gene. The CDR3 totals 14 residues. TCRdb's table, derived via immunoSEQ multiplex PCR, lists solely in-frame clones and lacks some. The sample records 100,000 to 150,000 clones, approximately 85% being singletons. It was during active infection that Seattle patients were enrolled and then longitudinally followed. This chain links TRBV29-1 with TRBJ2-3, with 9 bases fitting TRBD2. What was sequenced was peripheral blood. The sequence was collected from a woman at least 80 years old with COVID-19, enrolled during active disease. The CDR3 spells CSVATSGNTDTQYF. In DNA form, the CDR3 reads TGCAGCGTCGCGACTAGCGGTAACACAGATACGCAGTATTTT.